Sequencing of this T cell receptor beta chain was carried out in a study of beta chain features in type 1 diabetes. The V end lost 4 bases, the J end lost 6 bases, and 19 bases lay between the germline ends. Germline V gives CDR1 SGHRS, CDR2 YFSETQ. The CDR3 is 15 amino acids. Reverse transcribing all isolated RNA meant expressed TCRB transcripts were sequenced. Method: immunoSEQ multiplex PCR; TCRdb's copy keeps in-frame clones and lacks some. The sample carries about 270,000 clones, 14% recorded once. The chain carries TRBV5-1 and TRBJ1-2; the D is unclear. This TCR derives from a woman aged 40 to 50 in good health. Sequenced: naive CD4+ T cells from blood. The CDR3 here is CASSPQGSKENGYTF. In DNA form, the CDR3 reads TGCGCCAGCAGCCCCCAAGGATCTAAGGAGAATGGCTACACCTTC.